A selection of T cell receptor beta chains follows, all from one sample in a study of blood T cell repertoires in COVID-19. The assay was immunoSEQ multiplex PCR, and TCRdb's table has in-frame clones only and misses some. The repertoire holds around 180,000 clones, 88% seen once, with approximately 4.4% in the top ten. Sequenced input: peripheral blood. The receptors here all came from a human donor in a cohort sampled during active COVID-19. The CDR3 runs from the conserved cysteine through the conserved F or W. Each record gives: V gene, clone size, J gene, D gene, CDR3 DNA, CDR3 protein. The D gene is left open where the match is weak. Expanded clones get a size class; other rows say once, few or many, or leave the size out.

TRBV6-5	once	TRBJ1-2	.	TGTGCCACCACGGGGGGTGCCGTATATTCGAGGGGCTACACCTTC	CATTGGAVYSRGYTF
TRBV11-2	.	TRBJ2-5	.	TGTGCCAGCAGCCCGGTGGGGCAGACCCAGTACTTC	CASSPVGQTQYF
TRBV10-3	.	TRBJ2-5	.	TGTGCCATCAGTGAGTCCCGGTCAGAGACCCAGTACTTC	CAISESRSETQYF
TRBV18	.	TRBJ1-1	TRBD1	TGTGCCAGCTCACCACTTCAGACAGGGGGCGCTTTGGGCACTGAAGCTTTCTTT	CASSPLQTGGALGTEAFF
TRBV5-1	.	TRBJ2-2	TRBD2	TGCGCCAGCAGCTTTGAGGGACTAGGCACCGGGGAGCTGTTTTTT	CASSFEGLGTGELFF
TRBV2	.	TRBJ2-4	TRBD2	TGTGCCAGCAGTGCCCTTGTTTCGGTGCGGGGGGGCCTAAACATTCAGTACTTC	CASSALVSVRGGLNIQYF
TRBV6-5	once	TRBJ2-7	TRBD2	TGTGCCAGCAGCGGGGGGTACGAGCAGTACTTC	CASSGGYEQYF
TRBV6-4	.	TRBJ1-6	TRBD1	TGTGCCAGCAGTGACTCGGCGACAGGGGGTTCACCCCTCCACTTT	CASSDSATGGSPLHF
TRBV7-9	.	TRBJ2-7	.	TGTGCCAGCAGCCGCGGAGGGACGGGGGAGCAGTACTTC	CASSRGGTGEQYF
TRBV5-5	.	TRBJ1-2	.	TGTGCCAGCAGCTTGGGTGGAGACTACACCTTC	CASSLGGDYTF
TRBV28	.	TRBJ1-2	TRBD1	TGTGCCAGCAGTGACAGGGTTCATGGCTACACCTTC	CASSDRVHGYTF
TRBV5-4	.	TRBJ1-3	TRBD1	TGTGCCAGCAGCTTGGCAGGGGGCTTTGGAAACACCATATATTTT	CASSLAGGFGNTIYF
TRBV28	.	TRBJ2-7	TRBD1	TGTGCCAGCAGAGGGACAGGAACTTACGAGCAGTACTTC	CASRGTGTYEQYF
TRBV18	.	TRBJ2-7	.	TGTGCCAGCTCACCACACAGCGGCTACGAGCAGTACTTC	CASSPHSGYEQYF